A selection of T cell receptor beta chains follows, all from one sample in a study of blood T cell repertoires in COVID-19. Sequenced by immunoSEQ multiplex PCR; TCRdb stores in-frame clones only, minus some. There are approximately 390,000 clones in the sample; around 91% occur only once, and about 6.8% lies in the top ten. Source material: peripheral blood. These TCRs come from a man between 18 and 35 years old with active or convalescent COVID-19. Each CDR3 is given with its conserved first and last residue. D genes are given only for firm matches. Clone size is given for some rows only: seen once, a few or many times, or a class if the clone is expanded.

>TRBJ1-2|TRBV6-6|-|-
TGTGCCAGCAATAATATTAACTATGGCTACACCTTC
CASNNINYGYTF
>TRBJ2-5|TRBV6-2/TRBV6-3|-|-
TGTGCCAGCAGTTACCCAACTATCCGGGCGAAGGGGGGGGAGACCCAGTACTTC
CASSYPTIRAKGGETQYF
>TRBJ2-7|TRBV5-1|-|TRBD2
TGCGCCAGCAGGACAGCGGGAGCCTTTTACGAGCAGTACTTC
CASRTAGAFYEQYF
>TRBJ1-1|TRBV19|-|TRBD1
TGTGCCAGTAGAAAGACAGGGGGTGGTACTGAAGCTTTCTTT
CASRKTGGGTEAFF
>TRBJ1-3|TRBV28|-|TRBD1
TGTGCCAGCAGTTTTCGGCAGGGGGTAGGAAACACCATATATTTT
CASSFRQGVGNTIYF
>TRBJ2-7|TRBV6-1|-|TRBD1
TGTGCCAGCAGTCAGTCCGGGACAGGACCCTACGAGCAGTACTTC
CASSQSGTGPYEQYF
>TRBJ1-4|TRBV27|-|TRBD1
TGTGCCAGCAGCTCACAGGGGACTAATGAAAAACTGTTTTTT
CASSSQGTNEKLFF
>TRBJ1-2|TRBV6-5|-|TRBD1
TGTGCCAGCAGGGGACAGCTTAATAACTATGGCTACACCTTC
CASRGQLNNYGYTF
>TRBJ1-5|TRBV9|-|-
TGTGCCAGCAGCGTAGATAGGGAGGAAAGCAATCAGCCCCAGCATTTT
CASSVDREESNQPQHF
>TRBJ1-2|TRBV9|-|TRBD1
TGTGCCAGCAGCCCCGGGACAGGGGAAGTAGGGGGCTACACCTTC
CASSPGTGEVGGYTF
>TRBJ1-1|TRBV21-1|-|-
TGTGCCAGCAGCAAACAATGGGTGAGGGGGCTCGCGAACACTGAAGCTTTCTTT
CASSKQWVRGLANTEAFF
>TRBJ2-2|TRBV28|-|TRBD2
TGTGCCAGCACCCCCGGGACTAGTTGGGGCGGGGAGCTGTTTTTT
CASTPGTSWGGELFF
>TRBJ1-5|TRBV5-8|once|-
TGTGCCAGCAGCTTGTGGGGGCAGGATCAGCCCCAGCATTTT
CASSLWGQDQPQHF
>TRBJ1-4|TRBV3-1/TRBV3-2|-|TRBD1
TGTGCCAGCACCCTAATTACTGTCGACAGGGCGAGGCCAACAACTAATGAAAAACTGTTTTTT
CASTLITVDRARPTTNEKLFF
>TRBJ2-3|TRBV5-5|-|-
TGTGCCAGCAGCAGCAACACAGATACGCAGTATTTT
CASSSNTDTQYF
>TRBJ1-4|TRBV5-8|-|-
TGTGCCAGCAGCTCGGCAGGCATTAATGAAAAACTGTTTTTT
CASSSAGINEKLFF
>TRBJ1-6|TRBV7-9|-|TRBD1
TGTGCCAGCCTGGACAGGGATAATTCACCCCTCCACTTT
CASLDRDNSPLHF
>TRBJ1-6|TRBV6-5|-|-
TGTGCCAGCCGGCGGGGGGTCAAGCTTAATTCACCCCTCCACTTT
CASRRGVKLNSPLHF
>TRBJ1-2|TRBV6-6|-|-
TGTGCCAGCAGTTCCGGGACACTACAGGCGGGCTACACCTTC
CASSSGTLQAGYTF
>TRBJ2-6|TRBV19|many|TRBD2
TGTGCCAGTAGTATAGATAAGCGGGGGGCCCAGCGGGCCCTAGGAGGGGCCAACGTCCTGACTTTC
CASSIDKRGAQRALGGANVLTF
>TRBJ2-7|TRBV6-5|-|TRBD1
TGTGCCAGCAGTTATACGGGACAGGGGGCAGAGCAGTACTTC
CASSYTGQGAEQYF
>TRBJ2-7|TRBV3-1/TRBV3-2|-|-
TGTGCCAGCAGCCAAGACCAGGACAGAACCGCCTACGAGCAGTACTTC
CASSQDQDRTAYEQYF
>TRBJ1-2|TRBV2|-|TRBD1
TGTGCCAGCAGCCCCGACAGGGACAGCGGCTACACCTTC
CASSPDRDSGYTF
>TRBJ1-5|TRBV4-1|-|TRBD1
TGCGCCAGCAGCCTACAGGGGGGATATAGCAATCAGCCCCAGCATTTT
CASSLQGGYSNQPQHF
>TRBJ2-3|TRBV9|-|TRBD2
TGTGCCAGCAGCGCGGGACTAGCGGGGATCACAGATACGCAGTATTTT
CASSAGLAGITDTQYF
>TRBJ2-7|TRBV9|-|TRBD2
TGTGCCAGCAGCCCTAATAGCGGGGAGACCTACGAGCAGTACTTC
CASSPNSGETYEQYF
>TRBJ1-5|TRBV9|-|-
TGTGCCAGCAGCGTAGGTCCTAATCAGCCCCAGCATTTT
CASSVGPNQPQHF
>TRBJ2-2|TRBV4-3|-|-
TGCGCCAGCAGCCAAGAATCCGGGATAAACACCGGGGAGCTGTTTTTT
CASSQESGINTGELFF
>TRBJ1-5|TRBV5-4|-|TRBD1
TGTGCCAGCAGTCAGGACAGGGCCTATCAGCCCCAGCATTTT
CASSQDRAYQPQHF
>TRBJ2-7|TRBV29-1|-|TRBD2
TGCAGCGTTGAGACCCGGGTTAGCGGGAGTTCCTACGAGCAGTACTTC
CSVETRVSGSSYEQYF
>TRBJ2-7|TRBV19|-|TRBD2
TGTGCCACCAGCACATGGGGGGGAGGCTACGAGCAGTACTTC
CATSTWGGGYEQYF
>TRBJ1-4|TRBV25-1|many|-
TGTGCCAGCATGGGGCAGAATTATGAAAAACTGTTTTTT
CASMGQNYEKLFF
>TRBJ1-1|TRBV7-9|-|TRBD1
TGTGCCAGCAGCTCACAGGGGCGGAACACTGAAGCTTTCTTT
CASSSQGRNTEAFF
>TRBJ1-3|TRBV27|once|-
TGTGCCAGCAGTACCGGAGGACGGTTCTCTGGAAACACCATATATTTT
CASSTGGRFSGNTIYF
>TRBJ2-7|TRBV29-1|-|-
TGCAGCGTTGAAGATGATTTAGGGGACGAGCAGTACTTC
CSVEDDLGDEQYF
>TRBJ2-3|TRBV5-1|-|TRBD2
TGCGCCAGCAGGTGGACTAGCGGGAGATCAGATACGCAGTATTTT
CASRWTSGRSDTQYF
>TRBJ1-5|TRBV19|few|-
TGTGCCACCACCCCAGCAGGGTATCAGCCCCAGCATTTT
CATTPAGYQPQHF
>TRBJ1-2|TRBV12-5|few|TRBD1
TGTGCCCCAGGGGGACACCGATATGGCTACACCTTC
CAPGGHRYGYTF
>TRBJ1-2|TRBV29-1|-|-
TGCAGCGTTTCCTTACCGGGGGTTTCGGGCGGCTACACCTTC
CSVSLPGVSGGYTF
>TRBJ2-1|TRBV28|-|TRBD2
TGTGCCAGCAGTTTAGGGCTAGCGGGAGACAATGAGCAGTTCTTC
CASSLGLAGDNEQFF
>TRBJ2-3|TRBV19|-|-
TGTGCCAGTCACCAGGGAACTACTGTTACAGATACGCAGTATTTT
CASHQGTTVTDTQYF
>TRBJ2-7|TRBV4-2|-|TRBD1
TGTGCCAGCAGCCCCCGGGACAGACAGGGCTCCTACGAGCAGTACTTC
CASSPRDRQGSYEQYF
>TRBJ1-2|TRBV5-6|-|-
TGTGCCAGCAGCTTATCGGGACTATATGGCTACACCTTC
CASSLSGLYGYTF
>TRBJ2-3|TRBV29-1|-|TRBD2
TGCAGCGTGGAGAGCGGGGGGAGAGGAGATACGCAGTATTTT
CSVESGGRGDTQYF
>TRBJ2-7|TRBV7-9|once|-
TGTGCCAGCGGGGGAGGACCATCCTCCTACGAGCAGTACTTC
CASGGGPSSYEQYF
>TRBJ1-1|TRBV19|-|-
TGTGCCAGTAACCGGGGAACCTTAACTGAAGCTTTCTTT
CASNRGTLTEAFF
>TRBJ1-6|TRBV2|-|-
TGTGCCAGCAGAAGAGCGAATTCACCCCTCCACTTT
CASRRANSPLHF
>TRBJ2-7|TRBV6-2/TRBV6-3|few|TRBD2
TGTGCCAGCAGTCCCCACCCCCCTAGCGGGGCCTACGAGCAGTACTTC
CASSPHPPSGAYEQYF
>TRBJ2-3|TRBV19|-|TRBD1
TGTGCCAGCCCAAGTAGACGAGACAGGGAAAACACAGATACGCAGTATTTT
CASPSRRDRENTDTQYF
>TRBJ2-2|TRBV4-3|-|-
TGCGCCAGCAGCCAAGATACAGGCAGATCCACCGGGGAGCTGTTTTTT
CASSQDTGRSTGELFF
>TRBJ1-5|TRBV7-2|few|-
TGTGCCAGCAGCGCAGAGGGTTGGCAGCCCCAGCATTTT
CASSAEGWQPQHF
>TRBJ1-5|TRBV5-5|once|-
TGTGCCAGCAGCTTTTATACTTCAGGGAGCAATCAGCCCCAGCATTTT
CASSFYTSGSNQPQHF
>TRBJ2-1|TRBV4-2|-|TRBD2
TGTGCCAGCAGCCAAGACCCATTCGGCGGGGGGAGCTCCTACAATGAGCAGTTCTTC
CASSQDPFGGGSSYNEQFF
>TRBJ2-3|TRBV15|-|TRBD1
TGTGCCACCAGCAGATTAGGGACAGGGGGCACAGATACGCAGTATTTT
CATSRLGTGGTDTQYF